This T cell receptor beta chain was retrieved from a study of OX40 agonist ivuxolimab in advanced cancers. Study at large: An agonistic anti-OX40 (CD134) antibody, ivuxolimab, was used to treat the patients. Three patients, one with hepatocellular carcinoma and two with cutaneous melanoma, responded partially. Overall study findings and caveats: There was clonal expansion of CD4+ and CD8+ blood T cells by week 6 at 0.1 to 3.0 mg/kg.

Comment on this clone: What it recognizes is unknown. At one boundary the junction diverges from the germline segment, which might be a read error.

Only in-frame clones appear in the TCRdb table, and some are missing; sequencing was by immunoSEQ multiplex PCR. The sample consists of over 150,000 clones, around 94% of them appearing once. The germline V gene encodes CDR1 KGHSH and CDR2 LQKENI. This CDR3 spans 16 amino acids. The origin of this receptor is an adult with an advanced solid tumor such as melanoma, head and neck, liver or kidney cancer. The chain has TRBV18 and TRBJ2-3; 8 nucleotides align to TRBD2. Sequences were derived from CD4+ or CD8+ T cells sorted from blood, sampled in a trial of the OX40 agonist ivuxolimab. The CDR3 coding sequence is TGTGCCAGCTCACCACCTCTCAGCGGGAGCAGAGATACGCAGTATTTT. Protein product: CASSPPLSGSRDTQYF.